The present T cell receptor (beta chain) was sequenced within a study of blood T cell repertoires in COVID-19. About the research overall: The United States, Italy and Spain provided the acute and convalescent COVID-19 samples. The analysed material was cDNA or gDNA that came from T cells, B-cell-depleted T cells, or PBMCs.

In the original workflow: From reference gene primer amplification, estimates of nucleated cell counts were derived. Measured with immunoSEQ multiplex PCR; TCRdb has only the in-frame clones, and not every one. V, J and clone size were drawn from that table, and D and trimming were deduced from the DNA. The sample includes some 300,000 clones, 87% of them seen just once. V was clipped by 7 bases and J by 7 bases, with 17 bases between them. Germline CDR1 and CDR2: MNHEY and SVGAGI. CDR3 length equals 15 residues. The chain has TRBV6-5 and TRBJ1-6; no firm D call. The source material was peripheral blood. The receptor was isolated from a man between 18 and 29 years old with active or convalescent COVID-19. The CDR3 loop is CASIPGLSLNSPLHF. In DNA form, the CDR3 reads TGTGCCAGCATCCCGGGTCTGAGTCTGAATTCACCCCTCCACTTT.